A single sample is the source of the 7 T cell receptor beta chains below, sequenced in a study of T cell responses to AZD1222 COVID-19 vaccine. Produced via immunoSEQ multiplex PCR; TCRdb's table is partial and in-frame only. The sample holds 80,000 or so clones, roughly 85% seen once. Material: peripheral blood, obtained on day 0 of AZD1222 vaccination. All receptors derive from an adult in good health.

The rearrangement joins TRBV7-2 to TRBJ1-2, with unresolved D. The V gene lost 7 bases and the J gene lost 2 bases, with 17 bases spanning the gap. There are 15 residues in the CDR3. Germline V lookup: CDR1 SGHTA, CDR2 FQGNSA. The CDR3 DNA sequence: TGTGCCAGCACTCTAGGAGGTATGCGGAACTATGGCTACACCTTC. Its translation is CASTLGGMRNYGYTF.

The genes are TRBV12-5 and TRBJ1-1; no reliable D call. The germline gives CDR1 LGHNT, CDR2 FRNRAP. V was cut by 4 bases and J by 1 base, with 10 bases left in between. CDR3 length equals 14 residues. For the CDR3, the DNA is TGTGCTAGTGGTTCAATCAGAAAGAACACTGAAGCTTTCTTT. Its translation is CASGSIRKNTEAFF.

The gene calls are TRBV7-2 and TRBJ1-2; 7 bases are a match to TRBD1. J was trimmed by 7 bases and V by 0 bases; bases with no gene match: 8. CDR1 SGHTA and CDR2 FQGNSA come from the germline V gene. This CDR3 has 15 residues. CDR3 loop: CASSLAGQGVGGYTF. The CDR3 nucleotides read TGTGCCAGCAGCTTAGCCGGGCAGGGGGTCGGTGGCTACACCTTC.

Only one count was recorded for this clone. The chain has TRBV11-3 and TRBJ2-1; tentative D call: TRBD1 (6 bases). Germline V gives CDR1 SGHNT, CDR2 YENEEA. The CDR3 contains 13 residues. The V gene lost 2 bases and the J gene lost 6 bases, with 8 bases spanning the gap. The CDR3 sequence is CASSLRGGNEQFF. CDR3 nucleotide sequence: TGTGCCAGCAGCTTAAGAGGGGGCAATGAGCAGTTCTTC. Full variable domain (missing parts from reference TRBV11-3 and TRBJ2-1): EAGVVQSPRYKIIEKKQPVAFWCNPISGHNTLYWYLQNLGQGPELLIRYENEEAVDDSQLPKDRFSAERLKGVDSTLKIQPAELGDSAVYLCASSLRGGNEQFFGPGTRLTVL.

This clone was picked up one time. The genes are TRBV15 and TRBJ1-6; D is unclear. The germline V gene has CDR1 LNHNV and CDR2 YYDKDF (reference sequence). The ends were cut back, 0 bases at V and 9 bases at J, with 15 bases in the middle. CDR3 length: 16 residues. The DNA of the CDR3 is TGTGCCACCAGCAGAGATCTAGAGGGCTCGGGTTCACCCCTCCACTTT. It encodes CATSRDLEGSGSPLHF.

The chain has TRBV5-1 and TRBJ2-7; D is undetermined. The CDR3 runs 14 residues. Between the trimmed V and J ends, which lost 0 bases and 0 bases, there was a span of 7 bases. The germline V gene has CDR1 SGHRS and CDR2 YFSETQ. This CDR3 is CASSLEALSYEQYF. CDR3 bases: TGCGCCAGCAGCTTGGAGGCCCTCTCCTACGAGCAGTACTTC.

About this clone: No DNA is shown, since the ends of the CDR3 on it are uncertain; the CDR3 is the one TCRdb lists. CDR3 residues: CASSVGLGALSF. V is TRBV9 and J is TRBJ1-2; the table's D call of TRBD1 was not tested on the DNA. Both ends counted, the CDR3 spans 12 residues. Germline loops: CDR1 SGDLS, CDR2 YYNGEE.